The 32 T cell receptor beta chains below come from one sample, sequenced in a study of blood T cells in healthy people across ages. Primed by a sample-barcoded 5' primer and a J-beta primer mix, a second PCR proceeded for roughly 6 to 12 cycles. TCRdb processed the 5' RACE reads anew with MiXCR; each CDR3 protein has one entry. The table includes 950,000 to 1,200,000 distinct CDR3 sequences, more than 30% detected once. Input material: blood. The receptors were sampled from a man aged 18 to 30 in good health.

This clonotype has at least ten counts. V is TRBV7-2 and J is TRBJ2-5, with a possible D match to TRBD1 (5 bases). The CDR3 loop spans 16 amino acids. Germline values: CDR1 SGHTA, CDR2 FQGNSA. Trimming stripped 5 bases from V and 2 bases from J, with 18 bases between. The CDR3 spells CASSPVLQATQETQYF. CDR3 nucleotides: TGTGCCAGCAGCCCCGTTCTACAGGCAACTCAAGAGACCCAGTACTTC. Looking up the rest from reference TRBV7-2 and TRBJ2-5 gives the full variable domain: GAGVSQSPSNKVTEKGKDVELRCDPISGHTALYWYRQSLGQGLEFLIYFQGNSAPDKSGLPSDRFSAERTGGSVSTLTIQRTQQEDSAVYLCASSPVLQATQETQYFGPGTRLLVL.

The CDR3, as DNA: TGTGCCAGCAGCGCCCATGGAAGGTTAGCTAACTATGGCTACACCTTC. Its protein product is CASSAHGRLANYGYTF. The J gene is TRBJ1-2, the V gene TRBV7-8; D remains unclear. Deletions cut 5 bases from V and 0 bases from J, with 16 bases between. The CDR3 spans 16 residues. The V gene's germline CDR1 is SGHVS and CDR2 FQNEAQ.

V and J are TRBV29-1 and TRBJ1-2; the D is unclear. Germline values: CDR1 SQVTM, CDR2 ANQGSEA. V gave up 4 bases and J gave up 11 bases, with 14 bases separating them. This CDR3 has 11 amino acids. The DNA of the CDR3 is TGCAGCGTTGGTAGAGAGATGGGATACACCTTC. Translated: CSVGREMGYTF.

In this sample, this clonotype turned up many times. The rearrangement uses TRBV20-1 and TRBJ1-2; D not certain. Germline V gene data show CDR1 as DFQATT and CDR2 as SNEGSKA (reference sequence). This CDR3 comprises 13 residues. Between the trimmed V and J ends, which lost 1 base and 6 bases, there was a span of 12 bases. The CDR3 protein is CSARVLGFDGYTF. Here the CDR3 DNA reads TGCAGTGCTAGAGTTTTGGGTTTCGATGGCTACACCTTC.

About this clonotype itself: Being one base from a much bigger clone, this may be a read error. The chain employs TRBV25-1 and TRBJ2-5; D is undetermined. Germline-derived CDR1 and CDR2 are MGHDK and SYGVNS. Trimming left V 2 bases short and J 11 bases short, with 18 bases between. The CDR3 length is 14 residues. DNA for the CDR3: TGTGCCAGCAGTGAACTGGGTCTGGGAAGTGAGCAGTACTTC. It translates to CASSELGLGSEQYF.

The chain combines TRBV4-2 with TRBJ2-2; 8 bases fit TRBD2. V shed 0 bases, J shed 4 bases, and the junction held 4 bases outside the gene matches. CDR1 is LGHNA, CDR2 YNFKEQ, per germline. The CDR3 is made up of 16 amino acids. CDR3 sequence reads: CASSQETAGATGELFF. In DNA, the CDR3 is TGTGCCAGCAGCCAAGAGACAGCGGGAGCCACCGGGGAGCTGTTTTTT.

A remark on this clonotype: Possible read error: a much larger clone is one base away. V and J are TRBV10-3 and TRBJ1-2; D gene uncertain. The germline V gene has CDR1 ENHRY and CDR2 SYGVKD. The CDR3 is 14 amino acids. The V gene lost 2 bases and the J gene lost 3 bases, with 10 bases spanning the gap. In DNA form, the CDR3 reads TGTGCCATCAGTGAGGACGTGGGTCACTATGGCTACACCTTC. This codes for CAISEDVGHYGYTF.

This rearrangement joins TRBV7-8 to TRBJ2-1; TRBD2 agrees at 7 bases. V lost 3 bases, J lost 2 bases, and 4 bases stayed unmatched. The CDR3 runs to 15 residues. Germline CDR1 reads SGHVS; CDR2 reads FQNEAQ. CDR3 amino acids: CASSLGGPAYNEQFF. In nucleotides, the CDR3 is TGTGCCAGCAGCTTGGGAGGGCCGGCCTACAATGAGCAGTTCTTC.

The CDR3 DNA reads TGTGCCAGCAGAGAAGAGCCGGAAGCGAGACGCTCGGACACCGGGGAGCTGTTTTTT. As protein: CASREEPEARRSDTGELFF. V gene TRBV21-1 combines with J gene TRBJ2-2. TRBV21-1 is a known pseudogene. CDR3 length: 19 amino acids.

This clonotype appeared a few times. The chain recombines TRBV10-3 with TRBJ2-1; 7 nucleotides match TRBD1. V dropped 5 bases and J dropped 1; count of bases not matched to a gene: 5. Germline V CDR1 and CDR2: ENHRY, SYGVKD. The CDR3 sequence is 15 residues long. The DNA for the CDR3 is TGTGCCATCAGTTGGGACAGTATTTCCTACAATGAGCAGTTCTTC. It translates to CAISWDSISYNEQFF.

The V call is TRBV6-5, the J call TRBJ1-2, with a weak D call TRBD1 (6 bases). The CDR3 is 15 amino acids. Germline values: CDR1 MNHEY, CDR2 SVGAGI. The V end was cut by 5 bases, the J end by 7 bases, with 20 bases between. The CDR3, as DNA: TGTGCCAGCAGTCCAGCCACAGGGTTTTCGGGTGGCTACACCTTC. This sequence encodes CASSPATGFSGGYTF.

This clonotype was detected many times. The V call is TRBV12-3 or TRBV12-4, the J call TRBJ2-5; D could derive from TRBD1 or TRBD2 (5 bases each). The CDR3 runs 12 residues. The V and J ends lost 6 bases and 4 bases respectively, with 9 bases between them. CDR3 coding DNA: TGTGCCAGCAGCTTGGGACGAGAGACCCAGTACTTC. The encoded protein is CASSLGRETQYF.

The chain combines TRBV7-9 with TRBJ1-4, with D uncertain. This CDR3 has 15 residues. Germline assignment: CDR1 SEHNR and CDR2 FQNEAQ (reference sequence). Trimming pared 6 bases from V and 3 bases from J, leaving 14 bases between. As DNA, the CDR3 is TGTGCCAGCAGACCCTGGACGGCCTCTAATGAAAAACTGTTTTTT. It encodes CASRPWTASNEKLFF.

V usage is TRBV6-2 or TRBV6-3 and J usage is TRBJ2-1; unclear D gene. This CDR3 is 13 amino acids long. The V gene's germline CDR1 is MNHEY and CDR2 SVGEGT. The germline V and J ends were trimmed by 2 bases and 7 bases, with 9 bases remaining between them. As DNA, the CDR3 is TGTGCCAGCAGTTACAGCCTAATAAATGAGCAGTTCTTC. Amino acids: CASSYSLINEQFF.

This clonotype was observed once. Here the CDR3 DNA reads TGTGCCAGCAGCAGAGAGACAGGCGACTACACCTTC. Protein: CASSRETGDYTF. The chain couples TRBV9 to TRBJ1-2; a weak D match, TRBD1 (6 bases). The germline CDR1 and CDR2 sequences are SGDLS and YYNGEE. The CDR3 is 12 amino acids. V dropped 4 bases and J dropped 10 bases, with 14 bases sitting between them.

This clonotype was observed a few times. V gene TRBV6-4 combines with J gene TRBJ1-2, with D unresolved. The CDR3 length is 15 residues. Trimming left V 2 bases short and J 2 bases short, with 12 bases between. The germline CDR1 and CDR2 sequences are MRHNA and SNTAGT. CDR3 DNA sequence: TGTGCCAGCAGTGACGGAGTGGGCAGGAACTATGGCTACACCTTC. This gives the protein CASSDGVGRNYGYTF.

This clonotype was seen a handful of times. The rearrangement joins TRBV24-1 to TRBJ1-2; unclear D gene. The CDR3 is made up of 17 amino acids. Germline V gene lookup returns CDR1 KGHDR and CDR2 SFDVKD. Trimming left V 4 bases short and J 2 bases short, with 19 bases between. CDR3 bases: TGTGCCACCAGTGACGCCTCCGGGTCCCACGAAAACTATGGCTACACCTTC. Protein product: CATSDASGSHENYGYTF.

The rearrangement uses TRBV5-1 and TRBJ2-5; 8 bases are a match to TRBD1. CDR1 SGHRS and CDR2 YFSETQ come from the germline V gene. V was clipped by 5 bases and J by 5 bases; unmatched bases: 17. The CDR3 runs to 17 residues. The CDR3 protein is CASSFNTRRDRLETQYF. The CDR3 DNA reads TGCGCCAGCAGTTTCAACACACGCCGGGACAGGTTGGAGACCCAGTACTTC. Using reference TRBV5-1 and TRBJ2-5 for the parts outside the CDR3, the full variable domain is KAGVTQTPRYLIKTRGQQVTLSCSPISGHRSVSWYQQTPGQGLQFLFEYFSETQRNKGNFPGRFSGRQFSNSRSEMNVSTLELGDSALYLCASSFNTRRDRLETQYFGPGTRLLVL.

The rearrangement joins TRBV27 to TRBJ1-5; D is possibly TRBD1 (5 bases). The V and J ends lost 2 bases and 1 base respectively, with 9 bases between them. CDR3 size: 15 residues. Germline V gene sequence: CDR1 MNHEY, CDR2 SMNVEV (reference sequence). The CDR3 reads CASSLIAGSNQPQHF. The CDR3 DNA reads TGTGCCAGCAGTTTAATAGCAGGGAGCAATCAGCCCCAGCATTTT.

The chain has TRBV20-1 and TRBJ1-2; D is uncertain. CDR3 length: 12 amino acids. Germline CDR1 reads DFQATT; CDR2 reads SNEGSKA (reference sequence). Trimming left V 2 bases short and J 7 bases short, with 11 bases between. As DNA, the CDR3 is TGCAGTGCTAGAACTCCGGGAGGTGGCTACACCTTC. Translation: CSARTPGGGYTF.

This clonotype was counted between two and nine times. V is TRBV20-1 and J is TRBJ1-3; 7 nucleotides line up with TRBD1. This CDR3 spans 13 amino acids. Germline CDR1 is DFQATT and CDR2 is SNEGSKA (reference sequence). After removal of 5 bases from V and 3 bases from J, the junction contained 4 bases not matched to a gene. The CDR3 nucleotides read TGCAGTGCTGCGGGACAGCTTGGAAACACCATATATTTT. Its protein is CSAAGQLGNTIYF.

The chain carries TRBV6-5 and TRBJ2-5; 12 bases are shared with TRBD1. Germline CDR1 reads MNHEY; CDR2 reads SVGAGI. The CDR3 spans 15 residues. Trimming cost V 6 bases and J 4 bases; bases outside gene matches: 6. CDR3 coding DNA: TGTGCCAGCAGATTGGGACAGGGGGCGTTAGAGACCCAGTACTTC. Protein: CASRLGQGALETQYF.

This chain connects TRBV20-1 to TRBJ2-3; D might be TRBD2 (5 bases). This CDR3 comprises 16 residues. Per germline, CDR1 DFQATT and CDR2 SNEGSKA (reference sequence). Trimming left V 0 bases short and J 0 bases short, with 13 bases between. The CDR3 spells CSARDFRGASTDTQYF. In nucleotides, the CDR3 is TGCAGTGCTAGAGATTTCCGGGGAGCTAGCACAGATACGCAGTATTTT.

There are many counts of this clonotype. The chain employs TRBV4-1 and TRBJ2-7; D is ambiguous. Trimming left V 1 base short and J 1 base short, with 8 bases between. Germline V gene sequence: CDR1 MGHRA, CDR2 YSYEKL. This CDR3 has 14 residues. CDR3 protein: CASSQGLASYEQYF. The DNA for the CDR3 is TGCGCCAGCAGCCAAGGCCTCGCATCCTACGAGCAGTACTTC.

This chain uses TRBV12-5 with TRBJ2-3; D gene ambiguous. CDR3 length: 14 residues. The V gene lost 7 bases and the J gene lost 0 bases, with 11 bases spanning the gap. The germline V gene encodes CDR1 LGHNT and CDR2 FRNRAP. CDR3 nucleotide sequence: TGTGCTAGTGCCTTGTTAGGCAGCACAGATACGCAGTATTTT. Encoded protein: CASALLGSTDTQYF.

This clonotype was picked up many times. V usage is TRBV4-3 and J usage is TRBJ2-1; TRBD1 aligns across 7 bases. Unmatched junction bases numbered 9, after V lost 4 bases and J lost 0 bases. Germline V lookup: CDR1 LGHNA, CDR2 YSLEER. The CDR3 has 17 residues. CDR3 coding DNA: TGCGCCAGCAGCCGGAGACAGGGAATTGACTCCTACAATGAGCAGTTCTTC. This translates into CASSRRQGIDSYNEQFF.

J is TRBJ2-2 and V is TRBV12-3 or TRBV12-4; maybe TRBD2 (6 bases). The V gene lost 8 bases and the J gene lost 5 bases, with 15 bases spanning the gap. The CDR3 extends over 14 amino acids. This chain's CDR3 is CASVNRGRTGELFF. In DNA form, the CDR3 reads TGTGCCAGCGTGAACCGGGGGAGAACCGGGGAGCTGTTTTTT.

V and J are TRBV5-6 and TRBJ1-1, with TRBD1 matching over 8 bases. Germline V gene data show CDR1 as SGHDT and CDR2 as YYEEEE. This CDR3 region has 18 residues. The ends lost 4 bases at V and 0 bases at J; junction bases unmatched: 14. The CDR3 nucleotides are TGTGCCAGCAGCAGCGGTGGTGTGGACAGGGCTATGAACACTGAAGCTTTCTTT. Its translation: CASSSGGVDRAMNTEAFF.

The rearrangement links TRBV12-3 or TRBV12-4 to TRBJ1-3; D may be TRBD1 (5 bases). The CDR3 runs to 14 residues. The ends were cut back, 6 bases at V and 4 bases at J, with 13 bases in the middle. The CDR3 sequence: CASRGTVLGNTIYF. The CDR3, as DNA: TGTGCCAGCAGGGGGACTGTATTAGGAAACACCATATATTTT.

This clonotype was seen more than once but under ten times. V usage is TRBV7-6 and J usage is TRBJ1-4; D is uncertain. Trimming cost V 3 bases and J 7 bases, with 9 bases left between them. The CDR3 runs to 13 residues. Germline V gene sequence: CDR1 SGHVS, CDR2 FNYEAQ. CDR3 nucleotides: TGTGCCAGCAGCTTTGGGGTCCGTGAAAAACTGTTTTTT. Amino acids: CASSFGVREKLFF.

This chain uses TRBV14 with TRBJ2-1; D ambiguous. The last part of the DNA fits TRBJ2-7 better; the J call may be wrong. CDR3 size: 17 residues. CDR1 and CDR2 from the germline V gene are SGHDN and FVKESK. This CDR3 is CASSQGAVVSSYNEQYF. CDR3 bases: TGTGCCAGCAGCCAAGGGGCAGTTGTCAGCTCCTACAATGAGCAGTACTTC.

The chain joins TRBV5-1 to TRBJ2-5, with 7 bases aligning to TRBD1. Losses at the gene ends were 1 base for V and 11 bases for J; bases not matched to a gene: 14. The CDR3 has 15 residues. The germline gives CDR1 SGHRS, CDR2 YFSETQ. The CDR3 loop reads CASSLTGETYNEQYF. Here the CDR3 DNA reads TGCGCCAGCAGCTTGACAGGGGAGACCTACAATGAGCAGTACTTC.